This note documents a single T cell receptor beta chain sequence. The antigen is unknown. The data belong to a study of shared clonotypes between healthy human individuals. Study in general: Per donor, CD8 memory used one plate, CD8 naive used two, CD4 memory used three and CD4 naive used three. Notes on the study in general: Generation probability values for non-shared clonotypes were lower than those for clonotypes shared by all four donors. As a rule, naive subsets had a larger estimated richness than memory subsets.

How the authors handled the data: Junction-only immunoSEQ sequences carried no quality scores, so filtering differed. Some clones are missing from TCRdb's copy, which holds only in-frame ones; the method was immunoSEQ multiplex PCR. From that table come the V and J calls and clone size; the DNA was used to work out D and trimming. This sample has more than 2 million clones, with about 95% found just once. Naive-designated CD8 cells lacked CD45RO, were positively enriched for CCR7, and omitted terminally differentiated effector memory CD45RA+ cells. With 1 base clipped from V and 4 bases from J, the junction kept 6 bases outside the gene matches. The CDR3 length is 15 residues. Per germline, CDR1 SGHDT and CDR2 YYEEEE.

Sample: naive CD8+ T cells sorted from blood. The chain is built from TRBV5-6 and TRBJ2-7; TRBD1 matches at 9 bases. The receptor comes from a man aged 18 to 29 in good health. CDR3 region: CASSLSTGGWYEQYF. In DNA, the CDR3 is TGTGCCAGCAGCTTGTCGACAGGGGGATGGTACGAGCAGTACTTC.